The present T cell receptor (beta chain) was sequenced within a study of identical twins. MiXCR was run by TCRdb on the 5' RACE reads, yielding one entry per CDR3 protein. The sample has some 500,000 distinct CDR3 sequences; 20% to 25% are singletons. Trimming shortened V by 3 bases and J by 2 bases, and 6 bases separated the two germline ends. The CDR3 extends over 13 amino acids. Looked up from germline, CDR1 is ENHRY and CDR2 is SYGVKD. This clonotype was found many times. These data are also associated with another study on T cells expressing NK-cell markers.

Sequenced input: CD4+ T cells sorted from blood. The V and J genes are TRBV10-3 and TRBJ2-3; D remains unclear. The source of this sequence is a woman aged 18-35 years in good health. The CDR3 reads CAISDPATDTQYF. The CDR3 DNA reads TGTGCCATCAGTGATCCAGCCACAGATACGCAGTATTTT.